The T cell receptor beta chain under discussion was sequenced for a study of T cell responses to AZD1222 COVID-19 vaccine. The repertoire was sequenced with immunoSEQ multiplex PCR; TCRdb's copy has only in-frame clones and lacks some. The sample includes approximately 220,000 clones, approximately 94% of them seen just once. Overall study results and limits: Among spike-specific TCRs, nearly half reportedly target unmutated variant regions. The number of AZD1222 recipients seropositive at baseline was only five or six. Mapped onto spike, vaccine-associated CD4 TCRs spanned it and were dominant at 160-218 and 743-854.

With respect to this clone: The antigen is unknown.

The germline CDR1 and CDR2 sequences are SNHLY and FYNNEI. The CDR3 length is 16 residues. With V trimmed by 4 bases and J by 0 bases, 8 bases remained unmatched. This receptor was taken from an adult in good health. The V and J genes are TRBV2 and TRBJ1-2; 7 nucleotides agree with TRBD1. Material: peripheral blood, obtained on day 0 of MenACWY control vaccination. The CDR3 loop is CASSAGGQLANYGYTF. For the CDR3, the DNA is TGTGCCAGCAGTGCGGGGGGACAGTTAGCTAACTATGGCTACACCTTC. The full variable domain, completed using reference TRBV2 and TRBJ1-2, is EPEVTQTPSHQVTQMGQEVILRCVPISNHLYFYWYRQILGQKVEFLVSFYNNEISEKSEIFDDQFSVERPDGSNFTLKIRSTKLEDSAMYFCASSAGGQLANYGYTFGSGTRLTVV.